This entry describes one T cell receptor (beta chain). An end of the junction differs from the germline gene, which may be a read error. Profiles of TCR beta VDJ and CDR3 were generated from a genomic DNA template. TCRdb fed the reads into MiXCR, producing one record per CDR3 protein. This sample has 350,000 to 450,000 distinct CDR3 sequences; around 72% occur once, and the top ten carry more than 3.5%. The data were obtained in a study of CD8+CD57+ T cells in acquired aplastic anemia. Study overall: The mean DNA yield obtained from sorted CD4+ and CD8+ cells came to about 3.2 ug. On average, healthy donors gave some 11 million reads for CD4+ cells.

The V gene's germline CDR1 is SNHLY and CDR2 FYNNEI. The CDR3 length is 13 residues. The sequenced sample was sorted CD4+, CD8+, or CD8+CD57+ T cells (not recorded which) from PBMCs. The rearrangement joins TRBV2 to TRBJ1-1; perhaps TRBD1 as D (5 bases). The TCR sequence derives from a human donor in good health, serving as a control. This CDR3 is CAGTTDMDTEASF. The CDR3 coding sequence is TGTGCCGGCACAACAGATATGGACACTGAAGCTTCCTTT.